Listed here are 2 T cell receptor beta chains from one sample, sequenced in a study of cytomegalovirus exposure and HLA in healthy donors. Researchers ran the PCR with 60 Vbeta and 13 Jbeta primers. Clones were sequenced by immunoSEQ multiplex PCR, and TCRdb holds only the in-frame ones, with some missing. Of some 190,000 clones listed, about 9.4% are singletons. The sequenced material came from PBMCs. Receptors were obtained from a woman in her twenties or thirties in good health and CMV-seropositive.

This clone was counted a few times. This chain links TRBV7-2 with TRBJ2-7; D is unclear. The CDR3 runs to 14 residues. The germline CDR1 and CDR2 sequences are SGHTA and FQGNSA. V lost 5 bases and J 6 bases, leaving 17 bases between the germline ends. CDR3 loop: CASSPRSLTGEQYF. CDR3 coding DNA: TGTGCCAGCAGCCCTAGGTCCCTCACGGGCGAGCAGTACTTC.

There are a few counts of this clone. The chain carries TRBV10-3 and TRBJ2-7; the D gene is possibly TRBD1 (5 bases). Trimming took off 11 bases at V and 0 bases at J, with 14 bases between the two ends. Looked up from germline, CDR1 is ENHRY and CDR2 is SYGVKD. The CDR3 is 13 amino acids. Here the CDR3 DNA reads TGTGCCGCCCGAACAGGCAGCTCCTACGAGCAGTACTTC. Its protein is CAARTGSSYEQYF.